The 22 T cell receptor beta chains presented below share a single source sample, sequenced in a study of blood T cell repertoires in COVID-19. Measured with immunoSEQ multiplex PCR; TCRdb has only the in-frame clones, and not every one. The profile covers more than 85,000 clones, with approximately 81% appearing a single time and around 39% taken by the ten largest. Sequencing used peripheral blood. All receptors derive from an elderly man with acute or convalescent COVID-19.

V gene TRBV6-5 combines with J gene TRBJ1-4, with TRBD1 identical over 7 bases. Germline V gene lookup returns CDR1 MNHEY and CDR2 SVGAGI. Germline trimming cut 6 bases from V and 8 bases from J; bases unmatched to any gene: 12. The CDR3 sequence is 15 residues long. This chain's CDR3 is CASRAEGGRVEKLFF. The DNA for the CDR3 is TGTGCCAGCAGGGCGGAAGGGGGCAGAGTAGAAAAACTGTTTTTT.

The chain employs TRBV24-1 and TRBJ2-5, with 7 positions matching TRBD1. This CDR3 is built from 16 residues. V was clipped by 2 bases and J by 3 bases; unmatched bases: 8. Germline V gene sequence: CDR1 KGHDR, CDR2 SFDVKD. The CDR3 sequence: CATSDSGGRGKETQYF. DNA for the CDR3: TGTGCCACCAGTGATTCAGGGGGACGAGGTAAAGAGACCCAGTACTTC.

The CDR3, as DNA: TGTGCCAGCAGCTTCCGGGACTACTCCTACAATGAGCAGTTCTTC. This sequence encodes CASSFRDYSYNEQFF. The rearrangement links TRBV13 to TRBJ2-1; TRBD2 matches at 7 bases. CDR1 PRHDT and CDR2 FYEKMQ come from the germline V gene (reference sequence). J was trimmed by 0 bases and V by 3 bases; bases with no gene match: 2. This CDR3 has 15 amino acids. The complete variable domain, with remaining parts taken from reference TRBV13 and TRBJ2-1, reads AAGVIQSPRHLIKEKRETATLKCYPIPRHDTVYWYQQGPGQDPQFLISFYEKMQSDKGSIPDRFSAQQFSDYHSELNMSSLELGDSALYFCASSFRDYSYNEQFFGPGTRLTVL.

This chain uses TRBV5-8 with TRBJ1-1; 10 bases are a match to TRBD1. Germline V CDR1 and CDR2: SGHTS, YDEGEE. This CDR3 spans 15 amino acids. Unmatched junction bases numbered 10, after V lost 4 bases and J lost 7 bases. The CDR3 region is CASSGTGQGMVEAFF. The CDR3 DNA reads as TGTGCCAGCAGCGGAACGGGACAGGGGATGGTTGAAGCTTTCTTT.

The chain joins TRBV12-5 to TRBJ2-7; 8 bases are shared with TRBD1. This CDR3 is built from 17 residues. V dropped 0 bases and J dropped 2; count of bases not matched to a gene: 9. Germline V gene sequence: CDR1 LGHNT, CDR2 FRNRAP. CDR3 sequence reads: CASGLVTGQGATYEQYF. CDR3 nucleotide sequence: TGTGCTAGTGGTTTGGTAACGGGGCAGGGGGCGACCTACGAGCAGTACTTC.

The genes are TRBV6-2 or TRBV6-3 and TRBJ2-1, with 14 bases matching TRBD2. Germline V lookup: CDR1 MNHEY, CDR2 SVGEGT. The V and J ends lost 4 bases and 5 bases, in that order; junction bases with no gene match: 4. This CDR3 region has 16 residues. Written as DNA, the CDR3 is TGTGCCAGCAGTTCCATGGGACTAGCGGGAGACAATGAGCAGTTCTTC. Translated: CASSSMGLAGDNEQFF.

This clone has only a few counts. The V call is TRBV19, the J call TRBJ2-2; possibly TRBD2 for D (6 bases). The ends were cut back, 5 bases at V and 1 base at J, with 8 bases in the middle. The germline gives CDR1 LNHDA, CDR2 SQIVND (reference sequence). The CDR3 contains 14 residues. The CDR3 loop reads CASSGGRNTGELFF. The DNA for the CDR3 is TGTGCCAGTAGTGGGGGGAGGAACACCGGGGAGCTGTTTTTT.

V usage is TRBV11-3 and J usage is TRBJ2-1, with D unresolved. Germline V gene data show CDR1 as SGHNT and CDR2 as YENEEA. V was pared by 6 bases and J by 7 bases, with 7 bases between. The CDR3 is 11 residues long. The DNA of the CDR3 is TGTGCCAGCAGTGGTAGAAATGAGCAGTTCTTC. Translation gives CASSGRNEQFF.

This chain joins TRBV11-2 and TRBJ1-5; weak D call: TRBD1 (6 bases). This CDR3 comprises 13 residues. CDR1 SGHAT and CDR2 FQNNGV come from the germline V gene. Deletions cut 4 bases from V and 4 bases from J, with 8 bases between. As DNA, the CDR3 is TGTGCCAGCAGCTCAGGGACAAATCAGCCCCAGCATTTT. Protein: CASSSGTNQPQHF.

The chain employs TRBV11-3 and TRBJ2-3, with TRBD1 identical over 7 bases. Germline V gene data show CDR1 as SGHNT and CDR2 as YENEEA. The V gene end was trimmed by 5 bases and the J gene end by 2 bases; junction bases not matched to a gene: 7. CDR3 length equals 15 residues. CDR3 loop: CASSPRDSPTDTQYF. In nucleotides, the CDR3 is TGTGCCAGCAGCCCCCGGGACAGCCCCACAGATACGCAGTATTTT.

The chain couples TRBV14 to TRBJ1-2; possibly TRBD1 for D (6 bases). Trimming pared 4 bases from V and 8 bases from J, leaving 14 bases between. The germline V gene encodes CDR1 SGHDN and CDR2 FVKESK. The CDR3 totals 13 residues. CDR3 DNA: TGTGCCAGCAGCCCCTGGCAGGGGAGCGGCTACACCTTC. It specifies CASSPWQGSGYTF. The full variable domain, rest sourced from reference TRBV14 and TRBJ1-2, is EAGVTQFPSHSVIEKGQTVTLRCDPISGHDNLYWYRRVMGKEIKFLLHFVKESKQDESGMPNNRFLAERTGGTYSTLKVQPAELEDSGVYFCASSPWQGSGYTFGSGTRLTVV.

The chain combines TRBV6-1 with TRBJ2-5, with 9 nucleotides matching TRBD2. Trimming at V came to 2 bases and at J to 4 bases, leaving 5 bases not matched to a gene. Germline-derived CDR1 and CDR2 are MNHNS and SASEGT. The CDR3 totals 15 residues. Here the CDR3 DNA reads TGTGCCAGCAGTGAACTAGCGGGAAAGAGAGAGACCCAGTACTTC. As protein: CASSELAGKRETQYF.

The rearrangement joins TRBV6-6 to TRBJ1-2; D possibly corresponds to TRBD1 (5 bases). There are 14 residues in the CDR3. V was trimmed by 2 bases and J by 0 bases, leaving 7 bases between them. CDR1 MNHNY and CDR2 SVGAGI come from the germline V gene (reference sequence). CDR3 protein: CASSYVTANYGYTF. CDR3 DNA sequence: TGTGCCAGCAGTTACGTGACAGCTAACTATGGCTACACCTTC.

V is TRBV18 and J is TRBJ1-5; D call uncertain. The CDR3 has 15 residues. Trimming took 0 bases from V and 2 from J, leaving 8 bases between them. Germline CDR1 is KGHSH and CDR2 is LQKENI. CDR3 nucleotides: TGTGCCAGCTCACCACCGGGCACAGGCAATCAGCCCCAGCATTTT. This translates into CASSPPGTGNQPQHF.

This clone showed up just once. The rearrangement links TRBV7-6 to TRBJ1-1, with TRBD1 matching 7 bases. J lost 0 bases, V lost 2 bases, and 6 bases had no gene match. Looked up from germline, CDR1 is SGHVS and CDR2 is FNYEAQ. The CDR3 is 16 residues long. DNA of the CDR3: TGTGCCAGCAGCTTAAGGACAGGTCGGGTGAACACTGAAGCTTTCTTT. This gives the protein CASSLRTGRVNTEAFF.

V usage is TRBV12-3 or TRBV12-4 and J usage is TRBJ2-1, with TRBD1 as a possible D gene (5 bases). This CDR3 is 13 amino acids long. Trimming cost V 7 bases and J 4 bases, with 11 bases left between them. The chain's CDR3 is CASTPRQYNEQFF. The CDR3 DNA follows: TGTGCCAGCACTCCGAGACAGTACAATGAGCAGTTCTTC.

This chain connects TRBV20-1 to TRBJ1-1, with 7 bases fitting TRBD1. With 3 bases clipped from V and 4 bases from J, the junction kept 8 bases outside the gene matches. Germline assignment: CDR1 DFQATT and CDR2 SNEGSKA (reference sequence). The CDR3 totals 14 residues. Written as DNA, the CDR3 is TGCAGTGCTAGTCAGGGGGTCTTTGGCACTGAAGCTTTCTTT. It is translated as CSASQGVFGTEAFF.

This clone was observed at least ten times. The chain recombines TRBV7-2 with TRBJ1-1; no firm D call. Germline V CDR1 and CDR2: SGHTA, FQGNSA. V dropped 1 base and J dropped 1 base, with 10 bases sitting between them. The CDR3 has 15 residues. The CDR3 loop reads CASSLDLVGNTEAFF. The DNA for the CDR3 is TGTGCCAGCAGCTTAGATTTGGTCGGGAACACTGAAGCTTTCTTT.

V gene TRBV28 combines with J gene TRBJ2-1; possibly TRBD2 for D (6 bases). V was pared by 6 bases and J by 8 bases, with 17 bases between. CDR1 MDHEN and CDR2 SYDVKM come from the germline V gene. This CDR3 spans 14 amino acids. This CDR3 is CASSLGRTMDEQFF. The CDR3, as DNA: TGTGCCAGCAGCTTGGGACGGACTATGGATGAGCAGTTCTTC.

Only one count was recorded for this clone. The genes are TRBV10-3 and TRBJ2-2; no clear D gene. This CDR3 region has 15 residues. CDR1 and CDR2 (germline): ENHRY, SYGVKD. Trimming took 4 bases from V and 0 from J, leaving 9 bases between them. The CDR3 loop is CAISGAAANTGELFF. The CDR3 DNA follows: TGTGCCATCAGTGGGGCAGCCGCGAACACCGGGGAGCTGTTTTTT.

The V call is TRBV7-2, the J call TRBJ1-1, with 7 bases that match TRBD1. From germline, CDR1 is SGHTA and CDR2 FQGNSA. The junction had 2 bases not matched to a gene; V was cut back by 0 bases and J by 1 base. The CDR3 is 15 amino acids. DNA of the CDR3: TGTGCCAGCAGCTTAGCGGGGACAGCGAACACTGAAGCTTTCTTT. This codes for CASSLAGTANTEAFF.

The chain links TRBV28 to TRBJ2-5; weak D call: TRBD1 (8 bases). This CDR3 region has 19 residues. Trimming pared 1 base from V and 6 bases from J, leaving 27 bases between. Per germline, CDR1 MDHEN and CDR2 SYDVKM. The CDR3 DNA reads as TGTGCCAGCAGTTTATTCGGCGCGGGGGCCAGGGGGCGAGAGAAGACCCAGTACTTC. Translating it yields CASSLFGAGARGREKTQYF.